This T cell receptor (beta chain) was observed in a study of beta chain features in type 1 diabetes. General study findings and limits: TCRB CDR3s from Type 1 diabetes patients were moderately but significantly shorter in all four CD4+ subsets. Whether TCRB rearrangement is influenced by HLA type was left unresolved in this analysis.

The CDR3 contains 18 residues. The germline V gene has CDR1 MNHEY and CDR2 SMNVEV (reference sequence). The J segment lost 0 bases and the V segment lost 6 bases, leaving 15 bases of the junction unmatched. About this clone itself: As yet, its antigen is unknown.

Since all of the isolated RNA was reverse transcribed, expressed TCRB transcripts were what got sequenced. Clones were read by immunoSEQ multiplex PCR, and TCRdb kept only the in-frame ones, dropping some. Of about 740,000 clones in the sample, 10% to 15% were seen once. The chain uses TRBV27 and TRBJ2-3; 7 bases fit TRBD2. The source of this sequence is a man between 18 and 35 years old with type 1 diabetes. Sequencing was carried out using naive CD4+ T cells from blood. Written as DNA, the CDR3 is TGTGCCAGCAGCCGGGGGGACCTCGCGCCCTCTAGCACAGATACGCAGTATTTT. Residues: CASSRGDLAPSSTDTQYF.